This T cell receptor beta chain was obtained from a study of blood T cells in healthy people across ages. This clonotype was seen at least ten times. Primers used in a second PCR of roughly 6 to 11 cycles were a sample-barcoded 5' primer and a J-beta primer mix. TCRdb processed the 5' RACE reads anew with MiXCR; each CDR3 protein has one entry. The data show 1.5 million to 2 million distinct CDR3 sequences, approximately 32% seen once. The CDR3 contains 13 residues. Trimming removed 0 bases from V and 4 bases from J, with 7 bases in between. The germline V gene encodes CDR1 LNHNV and CDR2 YYDKDF (reference sequence).

The sequence came from a woman aged 25-40 years in good health. This chain joins TRBV15 and TRBJ2-7; D is unresolved. Sequencing was performed on blood. Written as DNA, the CDR3 is TGTGCCACCAGCAGAGATCCTGGTTACGAGCAGTACTTC. Encoded protein: CATSRDPGYEQYF.